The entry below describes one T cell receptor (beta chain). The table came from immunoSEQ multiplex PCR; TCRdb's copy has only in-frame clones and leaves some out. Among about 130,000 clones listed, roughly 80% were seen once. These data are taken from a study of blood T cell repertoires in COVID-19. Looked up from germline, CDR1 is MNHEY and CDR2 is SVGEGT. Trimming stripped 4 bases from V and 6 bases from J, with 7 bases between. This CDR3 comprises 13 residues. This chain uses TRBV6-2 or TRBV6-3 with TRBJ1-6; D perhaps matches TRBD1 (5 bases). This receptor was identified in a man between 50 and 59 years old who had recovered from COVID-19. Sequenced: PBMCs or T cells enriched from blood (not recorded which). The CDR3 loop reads CASSWTSNSPLHF. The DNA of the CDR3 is TGTGCCAGCAGTTGGACAAGTAATTCACCCCTCCACTTT.